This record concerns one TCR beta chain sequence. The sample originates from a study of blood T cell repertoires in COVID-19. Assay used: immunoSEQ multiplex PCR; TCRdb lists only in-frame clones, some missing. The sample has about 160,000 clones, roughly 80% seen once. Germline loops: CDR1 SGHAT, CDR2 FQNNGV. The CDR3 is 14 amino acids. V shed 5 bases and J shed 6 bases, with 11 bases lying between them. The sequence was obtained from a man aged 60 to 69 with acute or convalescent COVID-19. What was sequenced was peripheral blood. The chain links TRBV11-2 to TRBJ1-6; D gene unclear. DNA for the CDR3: TGTGCCAGCAGCCCAACGTACACTAATTCACCCCTCCACTTT. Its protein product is CASSPTYTNSPLHF. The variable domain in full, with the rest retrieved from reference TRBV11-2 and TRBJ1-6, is EAGVAQSPRYKIIEKRQSVAFWCNPISGHATLYWYQQILGQGPKLLIQFQNNGVVDDSQLPKDRFSAERLKGVDSTLKIQPAKLEDSAVYLCASSPTYTNSPLHFGNGTRLTVT.